These T cell receptor beta chains were read from a single sample in a study of blood T cell repertoires in COVID-19. This table comes from immunoSEQ multiplex PCR, and its TCRdb copy is limited to in-frame clones, with some not included. The sample has more than 95,000 clones, 60% to 85% seen once. The sequencing input was peripheral blood. The source is a man aged 65 to 79 with acute or convalescent COVID-19. The CDR3 runs from the conserved cysteine through the conserved F or W. The D gene is left open where the match is weak. The size field is filled for only some rows; it gives once, few, many or a size class.

D	J	size	V	DNA	CDR3
NA	TRBJ1-4	NA	TRBV30	TGTGCCTGGAGTGGTTGGCAGAATAATGAAAAACTGTTTTTT	CAWSGWQNNEKLFF
TRBD2	TRBJ2-5	NA	TRBV7-8	TGTGCCAGCAGCTCAAGGACTAGCCTGACGATTTGGGAGACCCAGTACTTC	CASSSRTSLTIWETQYF
TRBD2	TRBJ2-5	NA	TRBV20-1	TGCAGTGCTAGTGTAGCGGGAGCTTGGGAGACCCAGTACTTC	CSASVAGAWETQYF
TRBD1	TRBJ2-2	NA	TRBV3-1/TRBV3-2	TGTGCCAGCAGCCAAGAACAGGGGACCGGGGAGCTGTTTTTT	CASSQEQGTGELFF
TRBD1	TRBJ2-1	medium-sized	TRBV11-3	TGTGCCAGCAGCTTAGATCAGGACAGGGGAATGGTTGAGCAGTTCTTC	CASSLDQDRGMVEQFF
TRBD1	TRBJ2-7	few	TRBV10-3	TGTGCCATCAGTGAGACCGGACAGGCGAACCCCTACGAGCAGTACTTC	CAISETGQANPYEQYF
NA	TRBJ2-5	NA	TRBV4-2	TGTGCCAGCAGCCAAGATTGGACAGCCCAAGAGACCCAGTACTTC	CASSQDWTAQETQYF
TRBD2	TRBJ2-1	NA	TRBV2	TGTGCCAGCACCCCTGCGGGACTAGCGGGAGAAGAGCAGTTCTTC	CASTPAGLAGEEQFF
NA	TRBJ2-5	NA	TRBV7-9	TGTGCCAGCAGCTTAGGACAGGCCCAAGGGACCCAGTACTTC	CASSLGQAQGTQYF
TRBD1	TRBJ2-3	NA	TRBV5-1	TGCGCCAGCGGACCGGACAGGGGTACAGATACGCAGTATTTT	CASGPDRGTDTQYF
TRBD2	TRBJ2-7	NA	TRBV19	TGTGCCAGTAGTATAGGGACTAGCAGTTACGAGCAGTACTTC	CASSIGTSSYEQYF
TRBD2	TRBJ2-3	NA	TRBV3-1/TRBV3-2	TGTGCCAGCAGCCCCCCCGCTAGCGGAGGGGCGGATACGCAGTATTTT	CASSPPASGGADTQYF
TRBD1	TRBJ1-1	NA	TRBV3-1/TRBV3-2	TGTGCCAGCAGCCAAGATAGGGACAGCCTAGCTTTCTTT	CASSQDRDSLAFF
NA	TRBJ2-7	NA	TRBV6-2/TRBV6-3	TGTGCCAGCAGTTTTCCGTGGTTTAGACAAGGCTACGAGCAGTACTTC	CASSFPWFRQGYEQYF
TRBD2	TRBJ2-3	NA	TRBV28	TGTGCCAGCAGTTTAGCGGCGGGAGGAATGCGCACAGATACGCAGTATTTT	CASSLAAGGMRTDTQYF
NA	TRBJ2-1	few	TRBV4-1	TGCGCCAGCAGCCACGTAGAGGCTGAGCAGTTCTTC	CASSHVEAEQFF
NA	TRBJ2-7	NA	TRBV30	TGTGCCCGTCAGGACAGAACCTACGAGCAGTACTTC	CARQDRTYEQYF
TRBD2	TRBJ2-3	NA	TRBV19	TGTGCCAGTAAGACTAGCGGGAGGAGTGCAGATACGCAGTATTTT	CASKTSGRSADTQYF
NA	TRBJ1-4	NA	TRBV7-2	TGTGCCAGCAGCTTGGGAGGGGCGGGTAGAACTAATGAAAAACTGTTTTTT	CASSLGGAGRTNEKLFF
TRBD2	TRBJ2-5	NA	TRBV27	TGTGCCAGCAGTAACAGCGGGGGCGGGGAGACCCAGTACTTC	CASSNSGGGETQYF
TRBD2	TRBJ2-1	NA	TRBV24-1	TGTGCCACCAGTGACCTAGCGGGAAGAGCGGACAATGAGCAGTTCTTC	CATSDLAGRADNEQFF
NA	TRBJ2-3	NA	TRBV2	TGTGCCGTCCAGGGGGGCGGGGTCACAGATACGCAGTATTTT	CAVQGGGVTDTQYF
NA	TRBJ1-5	NA	TRBV7-6	TGTGCCAGCAGCTTAACAGGTGGGAGCAATCAGCCCCAGCATTTT	CASSLTGGSNQPQHF
TRBD1	TRBJ2-7	NA	TRBV4-2	TGTGCCAGCAGCCATTCTGAGGTTGGACAGGGGGCTTACGAGCAGTACTTC	CASSHSEVGQGAYEQYF
NA	TRBJ1-2	NA	TRBV9	TGTGCCAGCAGCGTAGATCGGCAGGGGAAGAACTATGGCTACACCTTC	CASSVDRQGKNYGYTF
TRBD1	TRBJ1-2	NA	TRBV24-1	TGTGCCACCAGTGAAGGACAGGGCTATGGCTACACCTTC	CATSEGQGYGYTF
TRBD1	TRBJ2-7	NA	TRBV6-6	TGTGCCAGCAGTTTTGCGGCGGGACAGGTGGGGGAGCAGTACTTC	CASSFAAGQVGEQYF
NA	TRBJ2-3	NA	TRBV5-5	TGTGCCAGCAGCTCCAGGACAGGCACAGATACGCAGTATTTT	CASSSRTGTDTQYF
NA	TRBJ1-1	NA	TRBV5-5	TGTGCCAGCAGTTTCGGGTCTTCCCGAAACCCACTCGCGGAAGCTTTCTTT	CASSFGSSRNPLAEAFF
NA	TRBJ1-1	once	TRBV19	TGTGCCAGTAGTAGGAGGTTGAGCACTGAAGCTTTCTTT	CASSRRLSTEAFF
TRBD1	TRBJ2-7	NA	TRBV28	TGTGCCACCCAGACAGGGATTCACCACGAGCAGTACTTC	CATQTGIHHEQYF
NA	TRBJ1-1	NA	TRBV5-6	TGTGCCAGCAGCTTTAGACAGATAAACACTGAAGCTTTCTTT	CASSFRQINTEAFF
NA	TRBJ1-6	NA	TRBV27	TGTGCCAGCAGGGGACACCCCTATAATTCACCCCTCCACTTT	CASRGHPYNSPLHF
NA	TRBJ2-2	few	TRBV2	TGTGCCAGCAGTGACCTCGGGCGGGTGGAAGCCGGGGAGCTGTTTTTT	CASSDLGRVEAGELFF
NA	TRBJ1-5	NA	TRBV10-3	TGTGCCACCCGGGGAGGTAGCGGCAATCAGCCCCAGCATTTT	CATRGGSGNQPQHF
NA	TRBJ2-7	few	TRBV4-1	TGCGCCAGCAGCCAAGATCTCCGGTCCGGTTACGAGCAGTACTTC	CASSQDLRSGYEQYF
NA	TRBJ1-1	NA	TRBV6-2/TRBV6-3	TGTGCCAGCAGTTACGGGGGGAGCAATACTGAAGCTTTCTTT	CASSYGGSNTEAFF
NA	TRBJ1-4	NA	TRBV7-9	TGTGCCAGCAGCCCCAGAAGGGAGGGAGGTGAAGAAAAACTGTTTTTT	CASSPRREGGEEKLFF
NA	TRBJ1-6	NA	TRBV19	TGTGCCAGTAGTACTACGAATTCACCCCTCCACTTT	CASSTTNSPLHF
NA	TRBJ2-3	NA	TRBV20-1	TGCAGTGCTAGTTTATTCAGATCTGCAGATACGCAGTATTTT	CSASLFRSADTQYF
TRBD1	TRBJ1-2	NA	TRBV6-5	TGTGCCAGCAGTTACTCGGTAGGGGGCACCTATGGCTACACCTTC	CASSYSVGGTYGYTF
TRBD2	TRBJ2-5	NA	TRBV28	TGTGCCAGCAGGCATCCGGGACTAGTGGATTTTGAGACCCAGTACTTC	CASRHPGLVDFETQYF
NA	TRBJ2-5	few	TRBV4-2	TGTGCCAGCAGCCAAGATCCCCATCAGGGATCGGAGACCCAGTACTTC	CASSQDPHQGSETQYF
NA	TRBJ1-5	NA	TRBV6-6	TGTGCCAGCAGCCCCCTACCGGGACAACCAACCCGGGGACCTAGCAATCAGCCCCAGCATTTT	CASSPLPGQPTRGPSNQPQHF
NA	TRBJ2-7	NA	TRBV11-3	TGTGCCAGCAGCTCCGGCGGGACCCCTGCCGACGAGCAGTACTTC	CASSSGGTPADEQYF
TRBD2	TRBJ2-1	NA	TRBV5-1	TGCGCCAGCAGCTTGCCCGGACTAGCGGGGGGGTACAATGAGCAGTTCTTC	CASSLPGLAGGYNEQFF
NA	TRBJ2-7	NA	TRBV13	TGTGCCAGCAGTCCTGCCCCCAGGGGGGCCTCCTACGAGCAGTACTTC	CASSPAPRGASYEQYF
TRBD1	TRBJ1-1	NA	TRBV9	TGTGCCAGCAGCCCCCGGACAGGGGGGATGAACACTGAAGCTTTCTTT	CASSPRTGGMNTEAFF
NA	TRBJ2-7	NA	TRBV11-3	TGTGCCAGCAGCTTAGACGGGACATTCTACGAGCAGTACTTC	CASSLDGTFYEQYF
NA	TRBJ2-1	NA	TRBV5-1	TGCGCCAGCAGCCTCCCCCCTTCCTACAATGAGCAGTTCTTC	CASSLPPSYNEQFF
NA	TRBJ2-7	NA	TRBV7-9	TGTGCCAGCAGCGAGCAAGGACGAGGGGGTGAGCAGTACTTC	CASSEQGRGGEQYF
NA	TRBJ2-3	few	TRBV4-2	TGTGCCAGCAGCCAAGACAGGGGCACAGATACGCAGTATTTT	CASSQDRGTDTQYF
TRBD2	TRBJ2-2	NA	TRBV3-1/TRBV3-2	TGTGCCAGCAGTAGCGGGGGTTACACCGGGGAGCTGTTTTTT	CASSSGGYTGELFF
NA	TRBJ2-2	many	TRBV18	TGTGCCAGCTCACCAGTGAGGGCGGACGCTACCGGGGAGCTGTTTTTT	CASSPVRADATGELFF
NA	TRBJ2-3	few	TRBV4-1	TGCGCCAGCAGCCAACAACCCAGGGCGGATACGCAGTATTTT	CASSQQPRADTQYF